This TCR beta chain was sequenced during a study of T cell repertoires in cytomegalovirus infection. Across the whole study: In the study, CMV epitopes included recently identified HLA-C-restricted and well-studied HLA-B-restricted ones. CMV infection together with matching HLA type was indicated by public TCR beta signatures.

For this clonotype: Its antigen is as yet unknown.

CDR3 length: 15 amino acids. The germline gives CDR1 SNHLY, CDR2 FYNNEI. Losses at the gene ends were 4 bases for V and 4 bases for J; bases not matched to a gene: 7. TCRdb recomputed calls from the reads with MiXCR, one row per CDR3 protein. This table has hundreds of thousands of distinct CDR3 sequences, about 33% appearing once. Sequencing was performed on cultured PBMCs, taken from culture after CMV antigen stimulation. The receptor was derived from a human donor in good health (CMV status not recorded). Some clones in this sample may be carry-over from other donors' samples. The rearrangement uses TRBV2 and TRBJ2-7; the match to TRBD1 covers 10 bases. In DNA, the CDR3 is TGTGCCAGCAGTGCGGACAGGGGGGGAGTTTACGAGCAGTACTTC. This sequence encodes CASSADRGGVYEQYF.